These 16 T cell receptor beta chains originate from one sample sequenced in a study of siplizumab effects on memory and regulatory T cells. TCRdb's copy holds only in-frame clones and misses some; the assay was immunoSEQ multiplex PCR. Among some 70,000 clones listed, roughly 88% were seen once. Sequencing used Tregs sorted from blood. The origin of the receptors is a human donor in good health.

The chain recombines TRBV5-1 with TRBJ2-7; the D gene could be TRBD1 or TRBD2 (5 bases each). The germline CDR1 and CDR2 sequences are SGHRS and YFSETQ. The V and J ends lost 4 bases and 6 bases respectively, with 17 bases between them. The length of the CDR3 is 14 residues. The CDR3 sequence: CASSPGPSQTEQYF. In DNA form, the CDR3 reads TGCGCCAGCAGCCCGGGGCCCAGCCAAACCGAGCAGTACTTC.

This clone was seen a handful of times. CDR3 DNA: TGTGCCTGGACTTGGGGGTCCTCTGGGGCCAACGTCCTGACTTTC. Encoded protein: CAWTWGSSGANVLTF. The J gene is TRBJ2-6, the V gene TRBV30; D might be TRBD1 or TRBD2, each matching 5 bases. Germline V lookup: CDR1 GTSNPN, CDR2 SVGIG (reference sequence). The CDR3 has 15 residues. V was pared by 4 bases and J by 0 bases, with 10 bases between.

CDR3 nucleotides: TGTGCCAGCCTATTGAGCCGCAGGGATGAAGCTTTCTTT. Residues: CASLLSRRDEAFF. The chain recombines TRBV28 with TRBJ1-1, with a tentative D call TRBD1 (5 bases). Trimming took off 8 bases at V and 7 bases at J, with 17 bases between the two ends. Germline V lookup: CDR1 MDHEN, CDR2 SYDVKM. The CDR3 runs 13 residues.

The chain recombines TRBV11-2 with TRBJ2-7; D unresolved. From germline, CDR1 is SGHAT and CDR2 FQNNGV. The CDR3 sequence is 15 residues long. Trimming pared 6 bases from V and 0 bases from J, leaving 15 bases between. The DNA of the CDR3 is TGTGCCAGCAGGCACCGGTCGCTGAGCTCCTACGAGCAGTACTTC. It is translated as CASRHRSLSSYEQYF.

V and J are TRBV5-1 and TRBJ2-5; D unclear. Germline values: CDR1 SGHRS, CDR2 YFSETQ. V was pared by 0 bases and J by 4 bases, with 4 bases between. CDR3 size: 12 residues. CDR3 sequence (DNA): TGCGCCAGCAGCTTGGAGTTAGAGACCCAGTACTTC. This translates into CASSLELETQYF.

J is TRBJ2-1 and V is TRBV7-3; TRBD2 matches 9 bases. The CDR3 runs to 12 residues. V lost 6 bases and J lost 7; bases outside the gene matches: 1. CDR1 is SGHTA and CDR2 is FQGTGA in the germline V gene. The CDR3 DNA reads TGTGCCAGCAGTAGCGGGAGAAATGAGCAGTTCTTC. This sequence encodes CASSSGRNEQFF.

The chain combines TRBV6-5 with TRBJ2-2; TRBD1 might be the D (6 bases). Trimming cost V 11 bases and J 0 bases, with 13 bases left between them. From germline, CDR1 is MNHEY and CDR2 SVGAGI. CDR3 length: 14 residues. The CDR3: CAGRRDTNTGELFF. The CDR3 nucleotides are TGTGCCGGCCGCCGGGACACGAACACCGGGGAGCTGTTTTTT.

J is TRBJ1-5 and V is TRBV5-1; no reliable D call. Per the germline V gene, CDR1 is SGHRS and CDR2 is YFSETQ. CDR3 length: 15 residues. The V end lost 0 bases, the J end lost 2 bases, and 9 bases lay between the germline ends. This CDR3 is CASSLAGYGNQPQHF. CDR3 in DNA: TGCGCCAGCAGCTTGGCTGGATATGGCAATCAGCCCCAGCATTTT.

CDR3 sequence reads: CASSLLADLEETQYF. CDR3 nucleotide sequence: TGCGCCAGCAGCTTACTAGCGGACTTGGAAGAGACCCAGTACTTC. This rearrangement joins TRBV5-1 to TRBJ2-5; 8 nucleotides agree with TRBD2. V trimming: 2 bases; J trimming: 3 bases; junction bases outside the gene matches: 6. Per the germline V gene, CDR1 is SGHRS and CDR2 is YFSETQ. This CDR3 is built from 15 residues.

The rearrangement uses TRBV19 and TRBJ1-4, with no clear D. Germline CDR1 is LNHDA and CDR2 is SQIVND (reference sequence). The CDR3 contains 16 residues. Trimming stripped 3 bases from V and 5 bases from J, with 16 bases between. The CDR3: CASSMPATERNEKLFF. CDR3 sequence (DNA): TGTGCCAGTAGTATGCCGGCAACCGAAAGAAATGAAAAACTGTTTTTT.

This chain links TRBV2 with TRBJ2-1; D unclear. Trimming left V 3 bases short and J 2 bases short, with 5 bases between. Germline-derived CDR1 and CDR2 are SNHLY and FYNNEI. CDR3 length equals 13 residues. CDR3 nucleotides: TGTGCCAGCAGTGAGGACCCCTACAATGAGCAGTTCTTC. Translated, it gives CASSEDPYNEQFF.

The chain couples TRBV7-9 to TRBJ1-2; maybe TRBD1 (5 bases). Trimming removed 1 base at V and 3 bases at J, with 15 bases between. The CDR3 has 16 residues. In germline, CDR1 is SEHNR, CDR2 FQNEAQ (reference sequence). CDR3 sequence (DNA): TGTGCCAGCAGCTTAGGGACTCAAAGGGGTTACTATGGCTACACCTTC. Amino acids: CASSLGTQRGYYGYTF. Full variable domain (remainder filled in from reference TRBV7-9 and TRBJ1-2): DTGVSQNPRHKITKRGQNVTFRCDPISEHNRLYWYRQTLGQGPEFLTYFQNEAQLEKSRLLSDRFSAERPKGSFSTLEIQRTEQGDSAMYLCASSLGTQRGYYGYTFGSGTRLTVV.

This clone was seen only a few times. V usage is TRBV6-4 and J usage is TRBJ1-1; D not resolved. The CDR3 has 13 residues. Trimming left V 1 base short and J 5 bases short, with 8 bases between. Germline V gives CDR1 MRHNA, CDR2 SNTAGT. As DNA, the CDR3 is TGTGCCAGCAGTGACTTTCGAGGGACTGAAGCTTTCTTT. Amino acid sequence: CASSDFRGTEAFF.

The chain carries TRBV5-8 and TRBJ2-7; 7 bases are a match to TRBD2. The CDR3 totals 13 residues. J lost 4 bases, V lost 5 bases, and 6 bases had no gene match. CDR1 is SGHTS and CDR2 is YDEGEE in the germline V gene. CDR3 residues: CASRRTSLYEQYF. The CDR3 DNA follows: TGTGCCAGCAGGCGGACTAGTTTATACGAGCAGTACTTC.

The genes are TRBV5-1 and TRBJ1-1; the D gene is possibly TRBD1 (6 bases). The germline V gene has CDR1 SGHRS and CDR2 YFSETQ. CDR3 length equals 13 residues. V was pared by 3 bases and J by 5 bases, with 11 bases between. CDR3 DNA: TGCGCCAGCAGCTCCACAGGGAGGACTGAAGCTTTCTTT. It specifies CASSSTGRTEAFF.

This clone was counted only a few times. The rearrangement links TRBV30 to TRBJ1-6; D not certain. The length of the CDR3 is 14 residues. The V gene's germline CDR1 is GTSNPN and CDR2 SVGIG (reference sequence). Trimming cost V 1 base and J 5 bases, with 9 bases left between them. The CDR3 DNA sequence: TGTGCCTGGAGTGGGGGAAAAGATAATTCACCCCTCCACTTT. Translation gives CAWSGGKDNSPLHF. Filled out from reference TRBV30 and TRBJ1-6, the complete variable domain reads SQTIHQWPATLVQPVGSPLSLECTVEGTSNPNLYWYRQAAGRGLQLLFYSVGIGQISSEVPQNLSASRPQDRQFILSSKKLLLSDSGFYLCAWSGGKDNSPLHFGNGTRLTVT.